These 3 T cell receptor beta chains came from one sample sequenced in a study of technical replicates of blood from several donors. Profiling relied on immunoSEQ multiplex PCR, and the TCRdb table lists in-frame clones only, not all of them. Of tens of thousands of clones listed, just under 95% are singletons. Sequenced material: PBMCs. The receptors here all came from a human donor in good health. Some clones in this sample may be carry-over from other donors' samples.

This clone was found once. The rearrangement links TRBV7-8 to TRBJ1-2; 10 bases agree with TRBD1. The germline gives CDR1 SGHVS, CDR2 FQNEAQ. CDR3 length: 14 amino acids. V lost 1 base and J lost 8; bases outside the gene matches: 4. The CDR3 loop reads CASSLVDRGRGYTF. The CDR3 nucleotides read TGTGCCAGCAGCTTAGTTGACAGGGGGCGCGGCTACACCTTC.

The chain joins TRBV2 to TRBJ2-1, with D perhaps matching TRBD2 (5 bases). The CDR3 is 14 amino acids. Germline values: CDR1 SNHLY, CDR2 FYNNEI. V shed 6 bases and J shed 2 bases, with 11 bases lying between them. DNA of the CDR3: TGTGCCAGCAGCGGGCGGGTTCCCTACAATGAGCAGTTCTTC. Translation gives CASSGRVPYNEQFF.

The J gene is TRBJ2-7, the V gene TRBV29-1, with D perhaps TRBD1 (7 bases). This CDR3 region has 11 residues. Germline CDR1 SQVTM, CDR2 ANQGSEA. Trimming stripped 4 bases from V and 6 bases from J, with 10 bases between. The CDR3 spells CSVGQGGEQYF. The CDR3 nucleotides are TGCAGCGTTGGACAGGGAGGCGAGCAGTACTTC.